This section outlines one T cell receptor beta chain sequence together with its context. Its antigen is still unknown. Per germline, CDR1 SGHDT and CDR2 YYEEEE. With 0 bases removed from V and 1 base from J, the gap between germline ends came to 7 bases. CDR3 length: 14 residues. TCRdb's copy holds only in-frame clones and misses some; the assay was immunoSEQ multiplex PCR. The sample contains approximately 100,000 clones, around nine tenths of which appear only once. The data belong to a study of T cell responses to AZD1222 COVID-19 vaccine. Study outcomes and limitations: Vaccine-associated CD4 TCRs ranged over spike, dominating at 160-218 and 743-854. In a largely white British group with more females than males, clonal diversity was possibly underestimated. Spike-specific TCRs gained breadth and depth after people received two AZD1222 doses.

This receptor was identified in an adult in good health. This rearrangement joins TRBV5-6 to TRBJ1-1, with a possible D match to TRBD1 (5 bases). The source was peripheral blood, collected on day 0 of AZD1222 vaccination. CDR3 nucleotide sequence: TGTGCCAGCAGCTTGGACAGGCGGAACACTGAAGCTTTCTTT. Amino acids: CASSLDRRNTEAFF.